These T cell receptor beta chains were read from a single sample in a study of T cell changes during pregnancy in multiple sclerosis. Only in-frame clones appear in the TCRdb table, and some are missing; sequencing was by immunoSEQ multiplex PCR. The repertoire consists of about 50,000 clones, with 90% to 95% occurring once and the leading ten covering about 5.5%. The specimen comprised CD8+ T cells from peripheral blood mononuclear cells, sampled before pregnancy. The receptors were sampled from a female donor with multiple sclerosis, enrolled in a pregnancy study. Each CDR3 is given with its conserved first and last residue.

j_call: TRBJ2-7; v_call: TRBV5-4; cdr3_aa: CASSLRTIPYEQYF
j_call: TRBJ1-2; v_call: TRBV4-2; cdr3_aa: CASSQFTGDVGYGYTF
j_call: TRBJ2-7; v_call: TRBV19; cdr3_aa: CASSIGQGLSYEQYF
j_call: TRBJ1-1; v_call: TRBV19; cdr3_aa: CARKTGEAFF
j_call: TRBJ2-1; v_call: TRBV11-2; cdr3_aa: CASSLVWPSGRVYNEQFF
j_call: TRBJ2-7; v_call: TRBV11-2; cdr3_aa: CASSEGQGFYEQYF
j_call: TRBJ2-7; v_call: TRBV10-3; cdr3_aa: CAISMGQGDLGEQYF
j_call: TRBJ2-5; v_call: TRBV5-1; cdr3_aa: CASSLGLRGFQETQYF
j_call: TRBJ2-7; v_call: TRBV7-7; cdr3_aa: CASSLGRGGDYEQYF
j_call: TRBJ2-7; v_call: TRBV11-2; cdr3_aa: CASSLSGLSYEQYF
j_call: TRBJ2-7; v_call: TRBV7-2; cdr3_aa: CASSSLHEEIYEQYF
j_call: TRBJ2-3; v_call: TRBV7-9; cdr3_aa: CASSPRQGSTDTQYF
j_call: TRBJ1-4; v_call: TRBV4-1; cdr3_aa: CASSQEQGATNEKLFF
j_call: TRBJ2-7; v_call: TRBV27; cdr3_aa: CASSLSRGSYEQYF
j_call: TRBJ1-2; v_call: TRBV13; cdr3_aa: CASSWGQARGYTF
j_call: TRBJ2-3; v_call: TRBV6-5; cdr3_aa: CASSPRTSSTDTQYF
j_call: TRBJ2-7; v_call: TRBV6-5; cdr3_aa: CASSQAGQEYEQYF
j_call: TRBJ2-7; v_call: TRBV2; cdr3_aa: CASRSSNYEQYF
j_call: TRBJ2-7; v_call: TRBV4-1; cdr3_aa: CASSQDFRGLGYEQYF
j_call: TRBJ1-5; v_call: TRBV7-2; cdr3_aa: CASSGGEFQPQHF
j_call: TRBJ1-1; v_call: TRBV30; cdr3_aa: CAWKQGWTEAFF
j_call: TRBJ2-5; v_call: TRBV11-2; cdr3_aa: CASSQLNLRVETQYF
j_call: TRBJ2-7; v_call: TRBV19; cdr3_aa: CASSFGQGGYEQYF
j_call: TRBJ1-4; v_call: TRBV27; cdr3_aa: CASSYGQGREKLFF
j_call: TRBJ2-6; v_call: TRBV7-9; cdr3_aa: CASSSGQGSGANVLTF
j_call: TRBJ2-5; v_call: TRBV5-1; cdr3_aa: CASSFTLAAQETQYF
j_call: TRBJ1-2; v_call: TRBV19; cdr3_aa: CASSWDRDYGYTF
j_call: TRBJ2-7; v_call: TRBV4-1; cdr3_aa: CASSLQGTPYEQYF
j_call: TRBJ1-2; v_call: TRBV7-9; cdr3_aa: CASSFVGQFVAENGYTF
j_call: TRBJ2-1; v_call: TRBV7-6; cdr3_aa: CASSVGQGEYEQFF
j_call: TRBJ1-1; v_call: TRBV30; cdr3_aa: CAWYNTEAFF
j_call: TRBJ2-2; v_call: TRBV7-9; cdr3_aa: CASPGQPNTGELFF
j_call: TRBJ2-1; v_call: TRBV27; cdr3_aa: CASSFPNNEQFF
j_call: TRBJ2-7; v_call: TRBV5-1; cdr3_aa: CASSSFGEQYF
j_call: TRBJ2-5; v_call: TRBV6-1; cdr3_aa: CASSGVASPSKFETQYF
j_call: TRBJ2-7; v_call: TRBV27; cdr3_aa: CASGWDRGLSEQYF
j_call: TRBJ2-7; v_call: TRBV28; cdr3_aa: CASSLTPRDSLRPSSYEQYF
j_call: TRBJ2-7; v_call: TRBV11-2; cdr3_aa: CASSLDDAGWDREF
j_call: TRBJ2-1; v_call: TRBV28; cdr3_aa: CASSLNRQGAGEQFF
j_call: TRBJ1-1; v_call: TRBV4-2; cdr3_aa: CASSQEAKGAGTEAFF
j_call: TRBJ2-7; v_call: TRBV6-1; cdr3_aa: CASSAGDTYEQYF
j_call: TRBJ1-4; v_call: TRBV19; cdr3_aa: CASTPEGAPDYNEKLFF